These T cell receptor beta chains were read from a single sample in a study of shared clonotypes between healthy human individuals. TCRdb's copy holds only in-frame clones and misses some; the assay was immunoSEQ multiplex PCR. The table shows around 1.5 million clones, with 95% to 99% occurring only once. Sequencing was done on a sample of naive CD4+ T cells sorted from blood. The receptors derive from a man aged 25 to 45 in good health. The CDR3 runs from the conserved cysteine through the conserved F or W. A D gene is named only where the DNA matches it firmly. Rows give clone size only sometimes, using once, few, many, or a class for an expanded clone.

cdr3_nt	cdr3_aa	v_call	clone_size	j_call	d_call
TGTGCCAGCAGTGTAGGGGGTAGTTCCTACGAGCAGTACTTC	CASSVGGSSYEQYF	TRBV25-1	NA	TRBJ2-7	NA
TGTGCCAGCAGTTTCAGGGGCGTTGGCAATCAGCCCCAGCATTTT	CASSFRGVGNQPQHF	TRBV28	NA	TRBJ1-5	NA
TGCAGCGTACAAGACAGGGGACGTACGGGCTATGGCTACACCTTC	CSVQDRGRTGYGYTF	TRBV29-1	NA	TRBJ1-2	TRBD1
TGTGCCAGCAGCTCGGACAGGACCTACGAGCAGTACTTC	CASSSDRTYEQYF	TRBV5-4	NA	TRBJ2-7	TRBD1
TGTGCCAGCAGCTTGGGGGGGACAGGGCTTTCAGATACGCAGTATTTT	CASSLGGTGLSDTQYF	TRBV5-5	once	TRBJ2-3	TRBD1
TGTGCCAGCAGCTTATTAGTTTCAGTCGAGACCTACGAGCAGTACTTC	CASSLLVSVETYEQYF	TRBV7-2	NA	TRBJ2-7	NA
TGTGCCAGCGTTAAGACCTCCACCGGGGAGCTGTTTTTT	CASVKTSTGELFF	TRBV28	NA	TRBJ2-2	NA
TGTGCCAGCAGCGGTGGACAGAGCTCCTACAATGAGCAGTTCTTC	CASSGGQSSYNEQFF	TRBV11-3	NA	TRBJ2-1	NA
TGTGCCAGCAGCCCGGCGGGGATAAATCAGCCCCAGCATTTT	CASSPAGINQPQHF	TRBV7-6	once	TRBJ1-5	NA
TGTGCCAGCTCACCGCTAGGACTACCCTCAGATGAGCAGTTCTTC	CASSPLGLPSDEQFF	TRBV18	NA	TRBJ2-1	NA
TGTGCCAGCAGTGAAACCTCACAAGGTAGAAACACTGAAGCTTTCTTT	CASSETSQGRNTEAFF	TRBV2	NA	TRBJ1-1	NA
TGCGCCAGCAGCTTGGAGTTGGGGGCGGCAGATACGCAGTATTTT	CASSLELGAADTQYF	TRBV5-1	NA	TRBJ2-3	NA
TGTGCCAGTCAGGGTGACAATGAGCAGTTCTTC	CASQGDNEQFF	TRBV19	NA	TRBJ2-1	NA
TGTGCCAGCTTTATCGGCGGGACAGCGGGAGGGCGACTCGAGCAGTACTTC	CASFIGGTAGGRLEQYF	TRBV7-9	NA	TRBJ2-7	TRBD2
TGTGCCAGCTCACCGAACGGGCAAGAGACCCAGTACTTC	CASSPNGQETQYF	TRBV18	NA	TRBJ2-5	NA
TGCGCCAGCAGTGAATGGGACCTAGCAAAAACTGAAGCTTTCTTT	CASSEWDLAKTEAFF	TRBV10-2	NA	TRBJ1-1	NA
TGCAGCGTTGAAGATTTAGCGCAGGGGAGCTCCTACAATGAGCAGTTCTTC	CSVEDLAQGSSYNEQFF	TRBV29-1	NA	TRBJ2-1	NA
TGTGCCAGCTCACCTGACCCCCTGTGGAATGAGCAGTTCTTC	CASSPDPLWNEQFF	TRBV18	NA	TRBJ2-1	NA
TGTGCCAGCTCACACAGACAGGGTGAGCATCAGCCCCAGCATTTT	CASSHRQGEHQPQHF	TRBV18	NA	TRBJ1-5	TRBD1
TGTGCCAGCACCTTTGGCCGGACAAACGGGAATGAGCAGTTCTTC	CASTFGRTNGNEQFF	TRBV27	NA	TRBJ2-1	NA
TGTGCCAGCAGCTTCCGGGGGGGACGAGGGGACCCCTATAGCAATCAGCCCCAGCATTTT	CASSFRGGRGDPYSNQPQHF	TRBV11-3	NA	TRBJ1-5	NA
TGTGCCAGCAGTGAATGGCCAGCCGGGGAGCTGTTTTTT	CASSEWPAGELFF	TRBV6-1	NA	TRBJ2-2	NA
TGTGCCAGCAGTTTGTACCTCTCGCACGGACTAGCGGTTGGCTACGAGCAGTACTTC	CASSLYLSHGLAVGYEQYF	TRBV28	NA	TRBJ2-7	TRBD2
TGTGCCAGTAGTATTTTATCGGGGTACGAGCAGTACTTC	CASSILSGYEQYF	TRBV19	NA	TRBJ2-7	NA
TGTGCCTCGAAACGGACTAGCGGATACGAGCAGTACTTC	CASKRTSGYEQYF	TRBV19	NA	TRBJ2-7	TRBD2
TGTGCCAGCAGTTTATTAGGGGACGGGAGGTTCTACGAGCAGTACTTC	CASSLLGDGRFYEQYF	TRBV27	NA	TRBJ2-7	TRBD2